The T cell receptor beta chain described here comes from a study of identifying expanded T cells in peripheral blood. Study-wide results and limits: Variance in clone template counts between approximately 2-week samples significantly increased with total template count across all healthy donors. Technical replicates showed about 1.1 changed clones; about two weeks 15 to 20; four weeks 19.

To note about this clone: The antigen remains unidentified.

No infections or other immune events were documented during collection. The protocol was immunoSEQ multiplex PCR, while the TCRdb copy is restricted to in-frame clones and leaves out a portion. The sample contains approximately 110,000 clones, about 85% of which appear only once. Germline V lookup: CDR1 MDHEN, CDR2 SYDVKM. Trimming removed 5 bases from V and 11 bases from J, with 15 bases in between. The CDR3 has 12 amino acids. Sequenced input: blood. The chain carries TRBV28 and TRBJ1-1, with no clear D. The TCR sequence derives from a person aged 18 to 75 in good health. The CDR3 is CASSIGSTTAFF. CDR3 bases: TGTGCCAGCAGTATCGGATCAACTACCGCTTTCTTT.